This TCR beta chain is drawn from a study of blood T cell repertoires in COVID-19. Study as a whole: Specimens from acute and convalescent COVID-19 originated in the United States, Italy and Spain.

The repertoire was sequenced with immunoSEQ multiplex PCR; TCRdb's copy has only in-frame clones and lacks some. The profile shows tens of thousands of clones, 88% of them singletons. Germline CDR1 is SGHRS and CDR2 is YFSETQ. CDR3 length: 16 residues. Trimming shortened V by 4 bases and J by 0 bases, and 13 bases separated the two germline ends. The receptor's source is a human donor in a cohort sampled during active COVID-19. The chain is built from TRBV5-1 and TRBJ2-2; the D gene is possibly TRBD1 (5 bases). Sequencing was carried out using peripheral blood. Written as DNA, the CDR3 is TGCGCCAGCAGCCCGCTCGGCAGGGCGAACACCGGGGAGCTGTTTTTT. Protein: CASSPLGRANTGELFF.